Listed below are T cell receptor beta chains from one sample, sequenced in a study of T cell responses to AZD1222 COVID-19 vaccine. Data came from immunoSEQ multiplex PCR; TCRdb stores just in-frame clones and leaves some out. The sample records around 140,000 clones, around nine tenths being singletons. The sample consisted of peripheral blood, taken on day 0 of AZD1222 vaccination. These receptors originate from an adult in good health. Both conserved end residues are part of each CDR3. A D gene is named only where the DNA matches it firmly. Size tells how often a clone was seen (once, few, many) or the class of an expanded clone, and some rows leave it out.

j_call: TRBJ1-2; d_call: TRBD1; v_call: TRBV6-5; clone_size: .; cdr3_aa: CASSSQPTGAGYTF; cdr3_nt: TGTGCCAGCAGCTCCCAACCTACAGGGGCTGGCTACACCTTC
j_call: TRBJ2-3; d_call: TRBD2; v_call: TRBV7-9; clone_size: .; cdr3_aa: CASSPGTSGSTDTQYF; cdr3_nt: TGTGCCAGCAGCCCCGGGACTAGCGGAAGCACAGATACGCAGTATTTT
j_call: TRBJ2-7; d_call: TRBD1; v_call: TRBV27; clone_size: .; cdr3_aa: CASITRSGTGVYEQYF; cdr3_nt: TGTGCCAGCATTACCCGTTCCGGGACAGGAGTTTACGAGCAGTACTTC
j_call: TRBJ1-1; d_call: .; v_call: TRBV7-9; clone_size: .; cdr3_aa: CASSLEAGTEAFF; cdr3_nt: TGTGCCAGCAGCTTAGAGGCTGGCACTGAAGCTTTCTTT
j_call: TRBJ1-1; d_call: .; v_call: TRBV19; clone_size: .; cdr3_aa: CASSTQGIRGTEAFF; cdr3_nt: TGTGCCAGTAGTACCCAAGGAATCAGGGGAACTGAAGCTTTCTTT
j_call: TRBJ1-1; d_call: TRBD1; v_call: TRBV2; clone_size: .; cdr3_aa: CASSPGPRQGYTEAFF; cdr3_nt: TGTGCCAGCAGTCCCGGCCCCCGACAGGGGTACACTGAAGCTTTCTTT
j_call: TRBJ1-1; d_call: TRBD1; v_call: TRBV2; clone_size: .; cdr3_aa: CASARGQVNTEAFF; cdr3_nt: TGTGCCAGCGCCAGGGGGCAGGTAAACACTGAAGCTTTCTTT
j_call: TRBJ2-5; d_call: .; v_call: TRBV7-7; clone_size: .; cdr3_aa: CASSPVGPSNQATQYF; cdr3_nt: TGTGCTAGCAGTCCCGTTGGACCCAGCAATCAGGCGACCCAGTACTTC
j_call: TRBJ2-7; d_call: .; v_call: TRBV19; clone_size: few; cdr3_aa: CASSIGRGAYEQYF; cdr3_nt: TGTGCCAGTAGTATCGGACGTGGAGCGTACGAGCAGTACTTC
j_call: TRBJ1-2; d_call: .; v_call: TRBV4-1; clone_size: .; cdr3_aa: CASSQVGEVPAYGYTF; cdr3_nt: TGCGCCAGCAGCCAAGTGGGGGAGGTTCCCGCCTATGGCTACACCTTC
j_call: TRBJ2-7; d_call: .; v_call: TRBV18; clone_size: .; cdr3_aa: CASSLLATRLYEQYF; cdr3_nt: TGTGCCAGCTCACTTCTAGCGACCCGACTCTACGAGCAGTACTTC
j_call: TRBJ2-2; d_call: .; v_call: TRBV19; clone_size: .; cdr3_aa: CASSPTSLANTGELFF; cdr3_nt: TGTGCCAGTAGTCCGACGAGTCTAGCGAACACCGGGGAGCTGTTTTTT
j_call: TRBJ2-3; d_call: .; v_call: TRBV28; clone_size: .; cdr3_aa: CASSLLSRERDGTDTQYF; cdr3_nt: TGTGCCAGCAGTTTATTATCGCGGGAACGCGATGGCACAGATACGCAGTATTTT
j_call: TRBJ1-1; d_call: .; v_call: TRBV5-1; clone_size: once; cdr3_aa: CASSLGGLGNTEAFF; cdr3_nt: TGCGCCAGCAGCCTGGGGGGCTTAGGGAACACTGAAGCTTTCTTT
j_call: TRBJ2-5; d_call: .; v_call: TRBV6-1; clone_size: .; cdr3_aa: CASSEFAVALETQYF; cdr3_nt: TGTGCCAGCAGTGAATTTGCAGTGGCGTTGGAGACCCAGTACTTC
j_call: TRBJ1-1; d_call: TRBD1; v_call: TRBV9; clone_size: .; cdr3_aa: CASSASRRTGVNTEAFF; cdr3_nt: TGTGCCAGCAGCGCCAGTCGGCGGACAGGGGTGAACACTGAAGCTTTCTTT
j_call: TRBJ2-7; d_call: TRBD1; v_call: TRBV30; clone_size: .; cdr3_aa: CAWSPGQAYEQYF; cdr3_nt: TGTGCCTGGAGTCCGGGACAGGCCTACGAGCAGTACTTC
j_call: TRBJ2-7; d_call: .; v_call: TRBV7-9; clone_size: many; cdr3_aa: CASSLVSGLHEQYF; cdr3_nt: TGTGCCAGCAGCCTGGTAAGCGGCCTTCACGAGCAGTACTTC
j_call: TRBJ1-3; d_call: TRBD1; v_call: TRBV7-6; clone_size: .; cdr3_aa: CASSSRTGSSGNTIYF; cdr3_nt: TGTGCCAGCAGCTCCCGGACAGGGAGCTCTGGAAACACCATATATTTT
j_call: TRBJ2-2; d_call: TRBD2; v_call: TRBV7-3; clone_size: .; cdr3_aa: CASSFSGKAGELFF; cdr3_nt: TGTGCCAGCAGCTTTAGCGGGAAGGCCGGGGAGCTGTTTTTT
j_call: TRBJ2-7; d_call: TRBD2; v_call: TRBV10-2; clone_size: .; cdr3_aa: CASSIGLAGSEQYF; cdr3_nt: TGCGCCAGCAGTATCGGACTAGCGGGATCCGAGCAGTACTTC
j_call: TRBJ1-1; d_call: .; v_call: TRBV29-1; clone_size: .; cdr3_aa: CSVGAPRRFHTEAFF; cdr3_nt: TGCAGCGTTGGGGCACCTCGACGATTCCACACTGAAGCTTTCTTT
j_call: TRBJ1-5; d_call: .; v_call: TRBV19; clone_size: .; cdr3_aa: CASSIQLTKYSNQPQHF; cdr3_nt: TGTGCCAGTAGTATACAACTCACTAAATATAGCAATCAGCCCCAGCATTTT
j_call: TRBJ2-1; d_call: TRBD2; v_call: TRBV5-4; clone_size: once; cdr3_aa: CASSFGTTYNEQFF; cdr3_nt: TGTGCCAGCAGCTTTGGGACTACTTACAATGAGCAGTTCTTC
j_call: TRBJ1-1; d_call: .; v_call: TRBV5-1; clone_size: .; cdr3_aa: CASSFGGRGNTEAFF; cdr3_nt: TGCGCCAGCAGTTTTGGGGGCCGAGGGAACACTGAAGCTTTCTTT
j_call: TRBJ2-1; d_call: TRBD2; v_call: TRBV30; clone_size: .; cdr3_aa: CAWSLAGGSIGEQFF; cdr3_nt: TGTGCCTGGAGTCTAGCGGGAGGGTCGATTGGGGAGCAGTTCTTC
j_call: TRBJ2-2; d_call: .; v_call: TRBV6-2/TRBV6-3; clone_size: .; cdr3_aa: CASSYDVNTGELFF; cdr3_nt: TGTGCCAGCAGTTACGACGTGAACACCGGGGAGCTGTTTTTT
j_call: TRBJ2-2; d_call: .; v_call: TRBV27; clone_size: .; cdr3_aa: CASSLRRPTGELFF; cdr3_nt: TGTGCCAGCAGTTTGAGGAGGCCAACCGGGGAGCTGTTTTTT
j_call: TRBJ2-1; d_call: .; v_call: TRBV5-4; clone_size: once; cdr3_aa: CASSLDSYNEQFF; cdr3_nt: TGTGCCAGCAGCTTGGATTCGTACAATGAGCAGTTCTTC
j_call: TRBJ2-7; d_call: TRBD2; v_call: TRBV11-2; clone_size: .; cdr3_aa: CASGRGSGPSYEQYF; cdr3_nt: TGTGCCAGCGGTCGGGGTAGCGGGCCCTCCTACGAGCAGTACTTC
j_call: TRBJ1-2; d_call: TRBD1; v_call: TRBV7-9; clone_size: few; cdr3_aa: CASRRTGTDYGYTF; cdr3_nt: TGTGCCAGCAGGCGGACAGGGACGGACTATGGCTACACCTTC
j_call: TRBJ2-1; d_call: TRBD2; v_call: TRBV4-1; clone_size: .; cdr3_aa: CASSHPLAGDNEQFF; cdr3_nt: TGCGCCAGCAGCCACCCACTAGCGGGAGACAATGAGCAGTTCTTC
j_call: TRBJ2-1; d_call: TRBD2; v_call: TRBV29-1; clone_size: .; cdr3_aa: CSAVDWASGKPEQFF; cdr3_nt: TGCAGCGCAGTCGACTGGGCTAGCGGGAAGCCTGAGCAGTTCTTC
j_call: TRBJ1-1; d_call: .; v_call: TRBV30; clone_size: .; cdr3_aa: CAWSPGTEAFF; cdr3_nt: TGTGCCTGGAGCCCTGGGACTGAAGCTTTCTTT
j_call: TRBJ2-7; d_call: TRBD2; v_call: TRBV5-1; clone_size: few; cdr3_aa: CASSFLGLAGDEQYF; cdr3_nt: TGCGCCAGCAGCTTCCTAGGACTAGCGGGAGACGAGCAGTACTTC
j_call: TRBJ2-2; d_call: .; v_call: TRBV9; clone_size: .; cdr3_aa: CASSAHQGRINTGELFF; cdr3_nt: TGTGCCAGCAGCGCCCACCAGGGTAGAATTAACACCGGGGAGCTGTTTTTT
j_call: TRBJ2-2; d_call: .; v_call: TRBV12-3/TRBV12-4; clone_size: .; cdr3_aa: CASGLNGELFF; cdr3_nt: TGTGCCAGCGGTCTGAACGGGGAGCTGTTTTTT